These 3 T cell receptor beta chains came from one sample sequenced in a study of blood T cell repertoires in COVID-19. Sequenced by immunoSEQ multiplex PCR; TCRdb stores in-frame clones only, minus some. The table lists about 50,000 clones, about 89% of them singletons. The sample comprised peripheral blood. The receptor source for this set is a human donor in a cohort sampled during active COVID-19.

V and J are TRBV18 and TRBJ1-5; 7 bases fit TRBD1. Germline loops: CDR1 KGHSH, CDR2 LQKENI. The trim removed 6 bases at V and 4 bases at J, leaving 6 bases unmatched. The CDR3 is made up of 14 amino acids. CDR3 protein: CASSLGQSNQPQHF. DNA of the CDR3: TGTGCCAGCTCCCTGGGACAGTCAAATCAGCCCCAGCATTTT. Full variable domain (remainder filled in from reference TRBV18 and TRBJ1-5): NAGVMQNPRHLVRRRGQEARLRCSPMKGHSHVYWYRQLPEEGLKFMVYLQKENIIDESGMPKERFSAEFPKEGPSILRIQQVVRGDSAAYFCASSLGQSNQPQHFGDGTRLSIL.

The chain links TRBV18 to TRBJ1-2, with a possible D match to TRBD1 (6 bases). The CDR3 length is 14 residues. Between the trimmed V and J ends, which lost 6 bases and 6 bases, there was a span of 17 bases. The V gene's germline CDR1 is KGHSH and CDR2 LQKENI. CDR3 DNA sequence: TGTGCCAGCTCCCAGCCACAGGGCCAAAATGGCTACACCTTC. It yields the protein CASSQPQGQNGYTF.

This clone was counted only a few times. The genes are TRBV19 and TRBJ2-7; D perhaps matches TRBD1 (6 bases). V was shortened by 1 base and J by 0 bases, with 10 bases between the two germline ends. CDR3 length equals 15 residues. Germline lookup yields CDR1 LNHDA and CDR2 SQIVND (reference sequence). The CDR3 loop is CASSIGQGNSYEQYF. For the CDR3, the DNA is TGTGCCAGTAGTATAGGCCAGGGGAACTCCTACGAGCAGTACTTC.